This T cell receptor beta chain was captured in a study of T cell responses to AZD1222 COVID-19 vaccine. General observations from the study: With two AZD1222 doses given, Spike-specific TCR breadth and depth both rose. All repertoire sampling was performed exclusively after the peak T cell response. It was only a handful of AZD1222 recipients who were seropositive at baseline.

This clone was counted a single time. What it binds is not known. V shed 6 bases, J shed 9 bases, and the junction held 4 bases outside the gene matches. The CDR3 is made up of 14 amino acids. Germline V gene sequence: CDR1 MRHNA, CDR2 SNTAGT. The protocol was immunoSEQ multiplex PCR, while the TCRdb copy is restricted to in-frame clones and leaves out a portion. The sample yields 95,000 to 110,000 clones, about 90% seen once. The chain couples TRBV6-4 to TRBJ2-1; 14 nucleotides line up with TRBD2. The sample consisted of peripheral blood, taken on day 0 of AZD1222 vaccination. The receptor was isolated from an adult in good health. CDR3 amino acids: CASSPGLAGGEQFF. The CDR3 DNA follows: TGTGCCAGCAGCCCCGGACTAGCGGGGGGTGAGCAGTTCTTC.